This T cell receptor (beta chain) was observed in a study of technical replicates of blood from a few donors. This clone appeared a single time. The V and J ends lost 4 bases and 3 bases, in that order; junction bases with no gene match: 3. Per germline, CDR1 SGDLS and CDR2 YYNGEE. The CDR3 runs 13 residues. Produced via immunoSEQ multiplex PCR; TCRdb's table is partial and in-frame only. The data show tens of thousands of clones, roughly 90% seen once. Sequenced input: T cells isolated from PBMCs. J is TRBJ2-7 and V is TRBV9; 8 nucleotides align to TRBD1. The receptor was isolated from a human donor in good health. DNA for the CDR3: TGTGCCAGCAGCCCACAGGGGGGCTACGAGCAGTACTTC. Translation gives CASSPQGGYEQYF. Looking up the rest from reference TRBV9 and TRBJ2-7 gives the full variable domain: DSGVTQTPKHLITATGQRVTLRCSPRSGDLSVYWYQQSLDQGLQFLIQYYNGEERAKGNILERFSAQQFPDLHSELNLSSLELGDSALYFCASSPQGGYEQYFGPGTRLTVT.